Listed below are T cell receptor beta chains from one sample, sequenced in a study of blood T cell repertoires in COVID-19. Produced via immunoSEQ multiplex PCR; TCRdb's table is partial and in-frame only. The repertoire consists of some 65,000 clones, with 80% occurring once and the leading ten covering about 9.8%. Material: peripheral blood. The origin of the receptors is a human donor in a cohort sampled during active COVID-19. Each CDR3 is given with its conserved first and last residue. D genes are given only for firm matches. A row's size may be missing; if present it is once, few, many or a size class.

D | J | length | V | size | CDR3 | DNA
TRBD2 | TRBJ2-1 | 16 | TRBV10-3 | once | CAISESSGRDYNEQFF | TGTGCCATCAGTGAGTCAAGCGGGAGGGATTACAATGAGCAGTTCTTC
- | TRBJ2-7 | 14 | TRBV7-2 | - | CASRRTGTHDEQYF | TGTGCCAGCAGAAGAACAGGGACCCATGACGAGCAGTACTTC
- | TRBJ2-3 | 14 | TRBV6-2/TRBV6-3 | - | CASSYGGAGDTQYF | TGTGCCAGCAGTTACGGGGGCGCGGGAGATACGCAGTATTTT
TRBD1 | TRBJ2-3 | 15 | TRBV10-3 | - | CAIKPGQTSTDTQYF | TGTGCCATCAAGCCGGGACAGACAAGCACAGATACGCAGTATTTT
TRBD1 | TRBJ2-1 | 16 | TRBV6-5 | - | CASSYSNIDRGDEQFF | TGTGCCAGCAGTTACTCGAACATCGACAGGGGCGATGAGCAGTTCTTC
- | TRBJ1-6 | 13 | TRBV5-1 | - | CASSPTVNSPLHF | TGCGCCAGCAGCCCTACGGTAAATTCACCCCTCCACTTT
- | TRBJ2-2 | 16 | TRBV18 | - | CASSPPAGGNTGELFF | TGTGCCAGCTCACCACCGGCGGGCGGGAACACCGGGGAGCTGTTTTTT
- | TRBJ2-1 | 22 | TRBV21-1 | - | CASSKGHVEREDHPGPYNEQFF | TGTGCCAGCAGCAAAGGGCATGTCGAGCGGGAGGACCACCCGGGGCCCTACAATGAGCAGTTCTTC
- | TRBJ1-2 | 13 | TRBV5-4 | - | CASRARQNYGYTF | TGTGCCAGCAGAGCTCGACAGAACTATGGCTACACCTTC
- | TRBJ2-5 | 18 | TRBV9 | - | CASSPSPGDGRAGETQYF | TGTGCCAGCAGCCCCTCCCCAGGGGATGGGCGTGCGGGAGAGACCCAGTACTTC
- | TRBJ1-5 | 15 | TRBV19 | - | CASSIGQGSNQPQHF | TGTGCCAGTAGTATTGGGCAGGGAAGCAATCAGCCCCAGCATTTT
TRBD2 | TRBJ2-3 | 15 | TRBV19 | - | CASSVGGGPTDTQYF | TGTGCCAGTAGTGTGGGCGGGGGACCTACAGATACGCAGTATTTT
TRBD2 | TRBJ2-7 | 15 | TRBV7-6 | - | CASSLDGGGSYEQYF | TGTGCCAGCAGCTTAGATGGGGGGGGCTCCTACGAGCAGTACTTC
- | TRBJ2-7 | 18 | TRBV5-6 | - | CASSLVQRPRVGSYEQYF | TGTGCCAGCAGCTTGGTGCAGCGCCCGAGGGTCGGCTCCTACGAGCAGTACTTC
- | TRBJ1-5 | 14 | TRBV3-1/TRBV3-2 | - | CASSQDSSNQPQHF | TGTGCCAGCAGCCAAGATAGTAGTAATCAGCCCCAGCATTTT
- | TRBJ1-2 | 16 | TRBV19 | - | CASSIEYTGLGYGYTF | TGTGCCAGTAGTATAGAGTATACGGGACTTGGCTATGGCTACACCTTC
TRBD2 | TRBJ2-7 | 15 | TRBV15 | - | CATSPSGRGAYEQYF | TGTGCCACCAGCCCTAGCGGGAGAGGAGCCTACGAGCAGTACTTC
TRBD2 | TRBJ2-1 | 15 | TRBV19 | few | CASSLAGRGSAEQFF | TGTGCCAGTAGTTTGGCAGGGCGGGGGTCGGCGGAGCAGTTCTTC
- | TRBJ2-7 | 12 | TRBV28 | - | CASSLISYEQYF | TGTGCCAGCAGTTTAATATCCTACGAGCAGTACTTC
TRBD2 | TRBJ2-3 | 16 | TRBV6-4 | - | CASLGTSGRMTDTQYF | TGTGCCAGCCTCGGGACTAGCGGGAGGATGACAGATACGCAGTATTTT
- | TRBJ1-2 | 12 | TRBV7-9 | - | CASSLDWSGYTF | TGTGCCAGCAGCTTAGACTGGAGTGGCTACACCTTC
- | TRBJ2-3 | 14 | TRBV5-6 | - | CASSTDRYTDTQYF | TGTGCCAGCAGCACCGACAGGTACACAGATACGCAGTATTTT
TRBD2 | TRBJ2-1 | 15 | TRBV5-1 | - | CASSLISGSPLEQFF | TGCGCCAGCAGCTTGATAAGCGGGAGTCCTCTTGAGCAGTTCTTC
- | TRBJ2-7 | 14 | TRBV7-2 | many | CASSLRRGNDEQYF | TGTGCCAGCAGCTTAAGAAGGGGCAATGACGAGCAGTACTTC
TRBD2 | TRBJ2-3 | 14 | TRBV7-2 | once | CAVAGVGYGDTQYF | TGTGCCGTAGCGGGAGTGGGGTACGGAGATACGCAGTATTTT
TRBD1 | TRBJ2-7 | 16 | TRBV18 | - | CASSPNDSGTGTEQYF | TGTGCCAGCTCACCAAACGATTCCGGGACAGGGACCGAGCAGTACTTC
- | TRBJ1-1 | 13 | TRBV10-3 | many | CAISVQADTEAFF | TGTGCCATCAGTGTCCAGGCAGACACTGAAGCTTTCTTT
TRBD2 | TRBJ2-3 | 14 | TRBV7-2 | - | CASSLAGLAGGQYF | TGTGCCAGCAGCTTAGCGGGACTAGCGGGGGGGCAGTATTTT
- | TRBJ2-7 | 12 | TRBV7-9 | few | CASSHQGYEQYF | TGTGCCAGCAGCCATCAGGGGTACGAGCAGTACTTC
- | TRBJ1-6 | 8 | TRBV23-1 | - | CEGGPLHF | TGTGAGGGGGGGCCACTCCACTTT
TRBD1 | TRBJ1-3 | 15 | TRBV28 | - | CASIPGQGTGNTIYF | TGTGCCAGCATCCCGGGACAGGGCACTGGAAACACCATATATTTT
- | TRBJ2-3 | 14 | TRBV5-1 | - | CASMESGASDTQYF | TGCGCCAGCATGGAGAGTGGGGCCTCAGATACGCAGTATTTT
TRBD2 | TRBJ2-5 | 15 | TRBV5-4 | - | CASSSRLAGGETQYF | TGTGCCAGCAGCTCACGACTAGCGGGAGGGGAGACCCAGTACTTC
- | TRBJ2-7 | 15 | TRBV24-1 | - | CATSDSLRTSYEQYF | TGTGCCACCAGTGATTCCCTACGCACTTCCTACGAGCAGTACTTC
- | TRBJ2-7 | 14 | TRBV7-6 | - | CASSLGGWLTEQYF | TGTGCCAGCAGCTTAGGCGGCTGGCTAACCGAGCAGTACTTC
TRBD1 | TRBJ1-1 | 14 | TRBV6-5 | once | CASSRGRGNTEAFF | TGTGCCAGCAGTAGGGGGCGCGGGAACACTGAAGCTTTCTTT
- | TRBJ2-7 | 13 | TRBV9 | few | CASSVAGSHEQYF | TGTGCCAGCAGCGTGGCAGGGTCCCACGAGCAGTACTTC
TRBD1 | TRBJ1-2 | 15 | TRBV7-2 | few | CASSISGTGNYGYTF | TGTGCCAGCAGCATATCCGGGACAGGGAACTATGGCTACACCTTC
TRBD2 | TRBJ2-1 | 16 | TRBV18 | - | CASSPTGTSAYNEQFF | TGTGCCAGCTCACCGACCGGGACTAGCGCCTACAATGAGCAGTTCTTC
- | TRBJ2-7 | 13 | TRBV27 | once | CASSRADSYEQYF | TGTGCCAGCAGCCGCGCCGACAGCTACGAGCAGTACTTC
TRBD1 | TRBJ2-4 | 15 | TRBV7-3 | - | CASSWTGGPKNIQYF | TGTGCCAGCAGCTGGACAGGGGGACCCAAAAACATTCAGTACTTC
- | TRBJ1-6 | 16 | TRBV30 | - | CAWGLQGRNYNSPLHF | TGTGCCTGGGGCCTACAGGGTCGGAATTATAATTCACCCCTCCACTTT
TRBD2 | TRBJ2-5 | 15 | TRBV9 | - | CASSYTSGGQETQYF | TGTGCCAGCAGCTATACTAGCGGGGGCCAAGAGACCCAGTACTTC
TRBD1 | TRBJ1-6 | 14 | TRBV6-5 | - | CASSPGGGGSPLHF | TGTGCCAGCAGTCCAGGGGGCGGAGGTTCACCCCTCCACTTT
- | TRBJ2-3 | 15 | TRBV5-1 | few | CASSLELADTDTQYF | TGCGCCAGCAGCTTGGAGCTTGCGGATACAGATACGCAGTATTTT
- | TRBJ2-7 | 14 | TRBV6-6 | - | CASSYTQGLYEQYF | TGTGCCAGCAGTTACACTCAGGGTCTGTACGAGCAGTACTTC
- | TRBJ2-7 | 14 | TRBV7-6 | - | CASSPGLSSYEQYF | TGTGCCAGCAGCCCGGGACTGAGCTCCTACGAGCAGTACTTC
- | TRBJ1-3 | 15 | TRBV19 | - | CASSSRTALGNTIYF | TGTGCCAGTAGTTCCCGGACAGCCCTCGGAAACACCATATATTTT
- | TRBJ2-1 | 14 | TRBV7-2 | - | CASSLETLYNEQFF | TGTGCCAGCAGCCTGGAGACTCTATACAATGAGCAGTTCTTC
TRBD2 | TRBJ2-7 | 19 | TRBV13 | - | CASSSPLSGAGGFSYEQYF | TGTGCCAGCAGCTCACCTTTATCGGGCGCGGGAGGTTTCTCCTACGAGCAGTACTTC
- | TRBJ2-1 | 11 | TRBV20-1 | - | CSGVAGSKQFF | TGCAGCGGCGTTGCGGGGTCCAAGCAGTTCTTC
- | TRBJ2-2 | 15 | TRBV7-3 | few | CASSLSGDWAGELFF | TGTGCCAGCAGCTTATCAGGGGATTGGGCCGGGGAGCTGTTTTTT
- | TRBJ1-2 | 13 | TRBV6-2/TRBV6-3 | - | CASSYSKGGGYTF | TGTGCCAGCAGTTACTCGAAAGGGGGTGGCTACACCTTC
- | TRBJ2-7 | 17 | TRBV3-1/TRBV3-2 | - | CASSQDLRGGAAYEQYF | TGTGCCAGCAGCCAAGATCTGAGGGGGGGGGCGGCCTACGAGCAGTACTTC
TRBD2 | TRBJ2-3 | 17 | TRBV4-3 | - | CASSRFTPGTKADTQYF | TGCGCCAGCAGCCGATTTACGCCCGGGACTAAAGCAGATACGCAGTATTTT
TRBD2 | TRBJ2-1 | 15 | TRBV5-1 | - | CASSLSAGFPNDLVF | TGCGCCAGCAGCTTGTCAGCGGGGTTCCCCAATGATTTAGTCTTC
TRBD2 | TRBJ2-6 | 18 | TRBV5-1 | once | CASSLAVGGYSGANVLTF | TGCGCCAGCAGCTTGGCGGTGGGAGGGTACTCTGGGGCCAACGTCCTGACTTTC
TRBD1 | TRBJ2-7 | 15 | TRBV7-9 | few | CASSLTGQGNDEQYF | TGTGCCAGCAGCTTGACGGGACAGGGTAATGACGAGCAGTACTTC
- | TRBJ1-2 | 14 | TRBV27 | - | CASSLRFDSYGYTF | TGTGCCAGCAGTTTAAGATTCGACAGCTATGGCTACACCTTC
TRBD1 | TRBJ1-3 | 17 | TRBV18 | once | CASSPPSSGTGRNTIYF | TGTGCCAGCTCACCACCGTCCTCAGGGACAGGGAGGAACACCATATATTTT